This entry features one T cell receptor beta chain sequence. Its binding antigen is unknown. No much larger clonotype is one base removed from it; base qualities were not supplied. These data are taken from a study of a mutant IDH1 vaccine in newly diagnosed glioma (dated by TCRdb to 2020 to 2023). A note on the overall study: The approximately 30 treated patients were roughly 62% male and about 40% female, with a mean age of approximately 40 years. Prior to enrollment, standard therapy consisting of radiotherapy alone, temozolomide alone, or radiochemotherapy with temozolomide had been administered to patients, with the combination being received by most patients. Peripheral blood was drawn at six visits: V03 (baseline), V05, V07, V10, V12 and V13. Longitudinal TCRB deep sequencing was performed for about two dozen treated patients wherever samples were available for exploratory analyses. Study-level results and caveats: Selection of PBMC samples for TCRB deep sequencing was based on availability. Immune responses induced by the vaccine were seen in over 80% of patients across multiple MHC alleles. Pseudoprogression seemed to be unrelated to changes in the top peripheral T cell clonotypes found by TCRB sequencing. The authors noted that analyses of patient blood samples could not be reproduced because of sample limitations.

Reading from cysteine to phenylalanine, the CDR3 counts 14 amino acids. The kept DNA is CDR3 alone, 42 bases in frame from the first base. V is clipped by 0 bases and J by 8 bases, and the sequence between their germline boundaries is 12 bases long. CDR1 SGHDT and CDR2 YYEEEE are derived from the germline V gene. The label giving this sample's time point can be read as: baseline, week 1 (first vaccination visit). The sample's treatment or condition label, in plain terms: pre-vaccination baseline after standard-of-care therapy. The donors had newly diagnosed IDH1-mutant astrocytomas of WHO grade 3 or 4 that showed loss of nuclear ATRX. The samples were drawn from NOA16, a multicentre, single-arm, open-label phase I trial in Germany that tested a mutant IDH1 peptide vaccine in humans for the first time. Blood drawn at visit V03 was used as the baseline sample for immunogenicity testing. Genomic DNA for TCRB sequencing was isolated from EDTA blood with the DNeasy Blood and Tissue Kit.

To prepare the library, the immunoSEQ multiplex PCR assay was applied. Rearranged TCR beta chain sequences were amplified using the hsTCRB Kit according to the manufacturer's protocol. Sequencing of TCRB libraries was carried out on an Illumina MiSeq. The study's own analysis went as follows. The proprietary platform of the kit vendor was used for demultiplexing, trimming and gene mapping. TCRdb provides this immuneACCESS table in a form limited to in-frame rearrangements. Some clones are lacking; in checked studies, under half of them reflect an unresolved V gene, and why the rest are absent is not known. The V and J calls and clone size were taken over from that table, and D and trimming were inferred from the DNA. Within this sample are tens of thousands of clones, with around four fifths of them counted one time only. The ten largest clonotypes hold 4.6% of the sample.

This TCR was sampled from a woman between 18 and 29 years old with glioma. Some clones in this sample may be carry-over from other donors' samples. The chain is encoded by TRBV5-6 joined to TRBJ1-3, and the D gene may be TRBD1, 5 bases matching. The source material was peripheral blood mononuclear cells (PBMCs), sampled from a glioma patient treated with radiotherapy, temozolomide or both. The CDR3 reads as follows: CASSLAGRGHTIYF. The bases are TGTGCCAGCAGCTTGGCCGGGAGGGGTCACACCATATATTTT. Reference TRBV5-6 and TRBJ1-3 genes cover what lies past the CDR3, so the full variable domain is DAGVTQSPTHLIKTRGQQVTLRCSPKSGHDTVSWYQQALGQGPQFIFQYYEEEERQRGNFPDRFSGHQFPNYSSELNVNALLLGDSALYLCASSLAGRGHTIYFGEGSWLTVV.